This TCR beta chain was recorded in a study of blood T cell repertoires in COVID-19. Overall study context: COVID-19 samples from acute and convalescent phases originated in the United States, Italy and Spain. T cells, B-cell-depleted T cells, or PBMCs supplied cDNA or gDNA.

Enrolment of Seattle patients took place during active infection, and they were followed longitudinally. With V trimmed by 1 base and J by 4 bases, 1 base remained unmatched. The V gene's germline CDR1 is SGHAT and CDR2 FQNNGV. This CDR3 spans 14 amino acids. In the original analysis: Using reference gene primer amplification, nucleated cell counts were estimated. Using immunoSEQ multiplex PCR, the repertoire was profiled, and TCRdb retains in-frame clones only, with some absent. V and J calls and clone size are those listed in that table; D and trimming were worked out from the DNA. This sample has 150,000 to 180,000 clones, with approximately 85% found just once.

The chain uses TRBV11-2 and TRBJ1-1, with 9 bases that match TRBD1. Sample: peripheral blood. The sequence was obtained from a man in his fifties or sixties with COVID-19, enrolled during active disease. DNA of the CDR3: TGTGCCAGCAGCTTAGTGGACAGGGGCACTGAAGCTTTCTTT. This encodes CASSLVDRGTEAFF.